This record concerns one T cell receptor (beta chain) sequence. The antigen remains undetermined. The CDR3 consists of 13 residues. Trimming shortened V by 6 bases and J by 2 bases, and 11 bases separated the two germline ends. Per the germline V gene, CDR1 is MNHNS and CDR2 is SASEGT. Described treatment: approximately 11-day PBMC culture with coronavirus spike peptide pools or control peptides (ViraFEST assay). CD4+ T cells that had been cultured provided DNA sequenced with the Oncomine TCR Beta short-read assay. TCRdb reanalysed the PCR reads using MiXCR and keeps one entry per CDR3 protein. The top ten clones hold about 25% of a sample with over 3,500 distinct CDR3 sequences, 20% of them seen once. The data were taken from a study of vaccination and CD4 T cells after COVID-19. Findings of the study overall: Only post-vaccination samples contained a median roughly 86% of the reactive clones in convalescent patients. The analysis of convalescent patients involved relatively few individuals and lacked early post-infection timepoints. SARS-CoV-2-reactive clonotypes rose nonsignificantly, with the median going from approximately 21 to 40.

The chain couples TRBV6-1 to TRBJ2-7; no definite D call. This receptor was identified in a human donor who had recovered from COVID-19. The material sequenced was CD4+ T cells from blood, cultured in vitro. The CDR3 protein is CASRMDGTYEQYF. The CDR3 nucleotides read TGTGCCAGCAGAATGGACGGAACCTACGAGCAGTACTTC.